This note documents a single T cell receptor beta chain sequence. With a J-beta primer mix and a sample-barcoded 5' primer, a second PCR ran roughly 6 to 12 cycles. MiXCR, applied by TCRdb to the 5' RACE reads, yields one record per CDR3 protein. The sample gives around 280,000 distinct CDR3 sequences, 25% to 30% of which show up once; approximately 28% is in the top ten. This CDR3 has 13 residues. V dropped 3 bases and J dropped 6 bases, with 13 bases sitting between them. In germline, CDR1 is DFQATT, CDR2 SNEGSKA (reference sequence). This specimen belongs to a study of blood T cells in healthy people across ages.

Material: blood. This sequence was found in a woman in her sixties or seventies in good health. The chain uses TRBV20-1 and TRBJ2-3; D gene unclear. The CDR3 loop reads CSASMVVWDTQYF. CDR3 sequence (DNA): TGCAGTGCTAGCATGGTCGTCTGGGATACGCAGTATTTT.